A selection of T cell receptor beta chains follows, all from one sample in a study of cytomegalovirus exposure and HLA in healthy donors. Some clones are missing from TCRdb's copy, which holds only in-frame ones; the method was immunoSEQ multiplex PCR. Of approximately 160,000 clones in the sample, around 72% were seen once. The sample was PBMCs. Source of these receptors: a man between 18 and 29 years old in good health and CMV-seronegative. Each CDR3 is given with its conserved first and last residue. Each record gives: D gene, clone size, V gene, J gene, CDR3 protein, CDR3 DNA. D genes are given only for firm matches. Rows give clone size only sometimes, using once, few, many, or a class for an expanded clone.

D gene: .; clone size: .; V gene: TRBV7-9; J gene: TRBJ2-7; CDR3 protein: CASSFSEYEQYF; CDR3 DNA: TGTGCCAGCAGCTTTTCAGAATACGAGCAGTACTTC
D gene: .; clone size: .; V gene: TRBV19; J gene: TRBJ2-4; CDR3 protein: CASSVSGEAKNIQYF; CDR3 DNA: TGTGCCAGTAGTGTCTCAGGGGAAGCCAAAAACATTCAGTACTTC
D gene: .; clone size: once; V gene: TRBV16; J gene: TRBJ1-5; CDR3 protein: CASSRGGPTSNQPQHF; CDR3 DNA: TGTGCCAGCAGCCGGGGGGGGCCCACGAGCAATCAGCCCCAGCATTTT
D gene: TRBD1; clone size: .; V gene: TRBV7-2; J gene: TRBJ1-5; CDR3 protein: CASSNTGGGGQPQHF; CDR3 DNA: TGTGCCAGCAGCAACACAGGGGGCGGTGGTCAGCCCCAGCATTTT
D gene: TRBD2; clone size: .; V gene: TRBV7-8; J gene: TRBJ2-5; CDR3 protein: CASSAGVAGSETQYF; CDR3 DNA: TGTGCCAGCAGCGCCGGAGTAGCGGGAAGCGAGACCCAGTACTTC
D gene: TRBD2; clone size: .; V gene: TRBV14; J gene: TRBJ2-7; CDR3 protein: CASSQDSGTSGYEQYF; CDR3 DNA: TGTGCCAGCAGCCAAGATAGTGGGACTAGCGGGTACGAGCAGTACTTC
D gene: TRBD1; clone size: .; V gene: TRBV4-3; J gene: TRBJ2-6; CDR3 protein: CASSPGQLPSGANVLTF; CDR3 DNA: TGCGCCAGCAGCCCGGGACAGCTTCCCTCTGGGGCCAACGTCCTGACTTTC
D gene: .; clone size: .; V gene: TRBV7-2; J gene: TRBJ2-7; CDR3 protein: CASSLRGGLSYEQYF; CDR3 DNA: TGTGCCAGCAGCTTAAGAGGCGGCCTCTCCTACGAGCAGTACTTC
D gene: .; clone size: .; V gene: TRBV27; J gene: TRBJ2-7; CDR3 protein: CASSLSAGRSYEQYF; CDR3 DNA: TGTGCCAGCAGTTTATCGGCGGGACGGTCCTACGAGCAGTACTTC
D gene: .; clone size: .; V gene: TRBV28; J gene: TRBJ2-1; CDR3 protein: CASRLHYEQFF; CDR3 DNA: TGTGCCAGCAGGCTGCACTATGAGCAGTTCTTC
D gene: TRBD2; clone size: .; V gene: TRBV5-1; J gene: TRBJ2-7; CDR3 protein: CASSLGASGITYEQYF; CDR3 DNA: TGCGCCAGCAGCTTGGGGGCTAGCGGGATCACCTACGAGCAGTACTTC
D gene: .; clone size: .; V gene: TRBV4-1; J gene: TRBJ2-2; CDR3 protein: CASSPLALTGELFF; CDR3 DNA: TGCGCCAGCAGCCCACTAGCCCTCACCGGGGAGCTGTTTTTT
D gene: TRBD2; clone size: .; V gene: TRBV5-1; J gene: TRBJ2-2; CDR3 protein: CASSPPGTSVNTGELFF; CDR3 DNA: TGCGCCAGCAGCCCTCCAGGGACTAGCGTTAACACCGGGGAGCTGTTTTTT
D gene: TRBD1; clone size: .; V gene: TRBV6-5; J gene: TRBJ2-5; CDR3 protein: CASSFQGDQETQYF; CDR3 DNA: TGTGCCAGCAGTTTCCAGGGGGACCAAGAGACCCAGTACTTC
D gene: .; clone size: .; V gene: TRBV5-4; J gene: TRBJ2-7; CDR3 protein: CASSLSPPGDGSQWYEQYF; CDR3 DNA: TGTGCCAGCAGCTTAAGCCCTCCAGGGGACGGATCCCAGTGGTACGAGCAGTACTTC
D gene: .; clone size: .; V gene: TRBV27; J gene: TRBJ2-1; CDR3 protein: CASSRDTSSSYNEQFF; CDR3 DNA: TGTGCCAGCAGTAGAGACACCTCGAGCTCCTACAATGAGCAGTTCTTC
D gene: TRBD2; clone size: .; V gene: TRBV13; J gene: TRBJ2-7; CDR3 protein: CASSPRRTSGSSYEQYF; CDR3 DNA: TGTGCCAGCAGCCCCCGCCGGACTAGCGGGTCCTCCTACGAGCAGTACTTC
D gene: TRBD1; clone size: once; V gene: TRBV19; J gene: TRBJ1-6; CDR3 protein: CASSTGTGGDSPLHF; CDR3 DNA: TGTGCCAGTAGTACAGGGACAGGGGGCGATTCACCCCTCCACTTT
D gene: .; clone size: .; V gene: TRBV27; J gene: TRBJ1-5; CDR3 protein: CASRGGAYNQPQHF; CDR3 DNA: TGTGCCAGCAGGGGAGGGGCCTACAATCAGCCCCAGCATTTT
D gene: .; clone size: .; V gene: TRBV28; J gene: TRBJ1-1; CDR3 protein: CASSLSVTEAFF; CDR3 DNA: TGTGCCAGCAGTTTATCGGTGACTGAAGCTTTCTTT
D gene: TRBD2; clone size: .; V gene: TRBV5-1; J gene: TRBJ2-7; CDR3 protein: CASSSTSGRGPYEQYF; CDR3 DNA: TGCGCCAGCAGCTCGACTAGCGGGAGGGGCCCCTACGAGCAGTACTTC
D gene: .; clone size: .; V gene: TRBV6-5; J gene: TRBJ2-1; CDR3 protein: CATGVGLNEQFF; CDR3 DNA: TGTGCCACTGGGGTCGGACTCAATGAGCAGTTCTTC
D gene: TRBD1; clone size: few; V gene: TRBV11-2; J gene: TRBJ2-7; CDR3 protein: CASSLDRGRREYF; CDR3 DNA: TGTGCCAGCAGTTTGGACAGGGGGCGAAGGGAGTACTTC
D gene: .; clone size: .; V gene: TRBV25-1; J gene: TRBJ2-3; CDR3 protein: CASSVHGVRDTQYF; CDR3 DNA: TGTGCCAGCAGTGTCCACGGGGTCCGAGATACGCAGTATTTT
D gene: .; clone size: .; V gene: TRBV10-3; J gene: TRBJ2-3; CDR3 protein: CAIKGTGPTADTQYF; CDR3 DNA: TGTGCCATCAAAGGAACAGGGCCCACCGCAGATACGCAGTATTTT
D gene: TRBD2; clone size: .; V gene: TRBV7-8; J gene: TRBJ2-7; CDR3 protein: CASSLGLSGSSYEQYF; CDR3 DNA: TGTGCCAGCAGCTTAGGGCTTAGCGGGAGCTCCTACGAGCAGTACTTC
D gene: .; clone size: .; V gene: TRBV11-2; J gene: TRBJ1-1; CDR3 protein: CASSLEVGSNTEAFF; CDR3 DNA: TGTGCCAGCAGCTTAGAGGTCGGTTCGAACACTGAAGCTTTCTTT
D gene: TRBD2; clone size: few; V gene: TRBV9; J gene: TRBJ2-7; CDR3 protein: CASSAGLAAYEQYF; CDR3 DNA: TGTGCCAGCAGCGCGGGACTAGCGGCCTACGAGCAGTACTTC
D gene: .; clone size: few; V gene: TRBV4-1; J gene: TRBJ2-7; CDR3 protein: CASSQTPYRTPYEQYF; CDR3 DNA: TGCGCCAGCAGCCAGACGCCGTACAGGACACCCTACGAGCAGTACTTC
D gene: .; clone size: few; V gene: TRBV7-2; J gene: TRBJ2-1; CDR3 protein: CASSRPYYNEQFF; CDR3 DNA: TGTGCCAGCAGCCGCCCCTACTACAATGAGCAGTTCTTC
D gene: .; clone size: once; V gene: TRBV7-2; J gene: TRBJ2-5; CDR3 protein: CASAGTAETQYF; CDR3 DNA: TGTGCCAGCGCAGGCACAGCAGAGACCCAGTACTTC
D gene: TRBD1; clone size: .; V gene: TRBV4-1; J gene: TRBJ1-5; CDR3 protein: CASSQPYRGRNQPQHF; CDR3 DNA: TGCGCCAGCAGCCAGCCCTACAGGGGGAGGAATCAGCCCCAGCATTTT
D gene: .; clone size: .; V gene: TRBV19; J gene: TRBJ1-2; CDR3 protein: CASSIQGWNGYTF; CDR3 DNA: TGTGCCAGTAGTATCCAGGGTTGGAATGGCTACACCTTC
D gene: TRBD2; clone size: .; V gene: TRBV28; J gene: TRBJ2-2; CDR3 protein: CASSLLAGNTGELFF; CDR3 DNA: TGTGCCAGCAGTTTATTAGCGGGGAACACCGGGGAGCTGTTTTTT
D gene: .; clone size: once; V gene: TRBV27; J gene: TRBJ2-7; CDR3 protein: CASSPPAGSYEQYF; CDR3 DNA: TGTGCCAGCAGTCCACCTGCGGGGTCCTACGAGCAGTACTTC
D gene: .; clone size: .; V gene: TRBV5-1; J gene: TRBJ2-7; CDR3 protein: CASTAQDEQYF; CDR3 DNA: TGCGCCAGTACCGCTCAGGACGAGCAGTACTTC